Given below is one T cell receptor (beta chain) in context. V lost 5 bases, J lost 7 bases, and 5 bases stayed unmatched. CDR3 length: 14 residues. CDR1 and CDR2 from the germline V gene are SEHNR and FQNEAQ (reference sequence). This entry belongs to a study of blood T cell repertoires in COVID-19. Data came from immunoSEQ multiplex PCR; TCRdb stores just in-frame clones and leaves some out. Found here are 30,000 or so clones, 70% to 90% of them singletons; the top ten hold roughly 3.9%. The sequenced sample consisted of peripheral blood. V and J are TRBV7-9 and TRBJ1-4; 9 bases match TRBD1. The source of this sequence is a human donor in a cohort sampled during active COVID-19. The CDR3: CASSLGTGSEKLFF. The CDR3 DNA reads TGTGCCAGCAGCCTCGGGACAGGGAGTGAAAAACTGTTTTTT.